This T cell receptor (beta chain) was captured by sequencing in a study of T cells expressing NK-cell markers. On this clonotype: Antigen unknown.

Following a re-call of the 5' RACE reads, TCRdb has one entry per CDR3 protein and lacks DNA. Across under 200,000 distinct CDR3 sequences, the top ten clones capture about 18% of the sample. Study-wide results and limits: A few donors' CD3+CD56-NKG2C+ cells were dominated by the same clonotypes. Top CD8+ clonotypes included the dominant CD3+CD56+NKG2C+ clonotypes in roughly six donors.

The CDR3 length is 15 residues. Germline V gene sequence: CDR1 SGDLS, CDR2 YYNGEE. The gene calls are TRBV9 and TRBJ2-5; the TCRdb D gene call, TRBD1, has no DNA to confirm it. The sample consisted of blood T cells: a sorted CD56 or NKG2C T cell subset, CD4+ or CD8+ T cells, or bulk PBMC T cells (not recorded which). The sequence was obtained from a woman aged 18 to 75 in good health. The CDR3 region is CASSPRQGSGETQYF.